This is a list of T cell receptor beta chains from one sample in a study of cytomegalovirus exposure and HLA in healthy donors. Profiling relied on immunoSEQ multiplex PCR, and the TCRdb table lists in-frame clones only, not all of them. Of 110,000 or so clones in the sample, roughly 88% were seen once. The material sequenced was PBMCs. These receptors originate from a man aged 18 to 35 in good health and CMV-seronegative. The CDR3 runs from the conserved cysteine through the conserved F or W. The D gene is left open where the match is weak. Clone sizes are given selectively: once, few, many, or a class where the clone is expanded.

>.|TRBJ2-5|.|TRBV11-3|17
TGTGCCAGCAGCTTAGTCCGGGACTCAGGGAGCCGGGAGACCCAGTACTTC
CASSLVRDSGSRETQYF
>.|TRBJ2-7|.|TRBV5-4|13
TGTGCCAGCAGCTTAGGAGGGAATTACGAGCAGTACTTC
CASSLGGNYEQYF
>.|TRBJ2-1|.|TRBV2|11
TGTGCCAGCAGACGAGAAAATGAGCAGTTCTTC
CASRRENEQFF
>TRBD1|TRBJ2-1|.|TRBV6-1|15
TGTGCCAGCAGTCCCACCGGGACAGGGAGTAATGAGCAGTTCTTC
CASSPTGTGSNEQFF
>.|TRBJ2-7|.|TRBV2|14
TGTGCCAGAAGCGGGCTAGCAGGGCCCTACGAGCAGTACTTC
CARSGLAGPYEQYF
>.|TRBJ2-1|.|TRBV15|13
TGTGCCACCAGTCCCAAACGTCGGGATGAGCAGTTCTTC
CATSPKRRDEQFF
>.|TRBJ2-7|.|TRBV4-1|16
TGCGCCAGCAGCCAAGAAACAGTCGTGTACTCCTACGAGCAGTACTTC
CASSQETVVYSYEQYF
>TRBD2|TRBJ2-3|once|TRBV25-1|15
TGTGCCAGCAGTGTGACTAGCGGATCCACAGATACGCAGTATTTT
CASSVTSGSTDTQYF
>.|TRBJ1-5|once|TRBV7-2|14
TGTGCCAGCAGCCCTTCTGTCGGGGATCAGCCCCAGCATTTT
CASSPSVGDQPQHF
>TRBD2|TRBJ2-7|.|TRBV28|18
TGTGCCAGCAGGGCCCCGGGACCTAGCGGGAGGGGGGTCTACGAGCAGTACTTC
CASRAPGPSGRGVYEQYF
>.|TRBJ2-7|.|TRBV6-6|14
TGTGCCAGCAGTTACTCGGGTCAGGTCCACGAGCAGTACTTC
CASSYSGQVHEQYF
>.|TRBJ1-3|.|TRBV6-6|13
TGTGCCAGCAGTTTAGCCACTGGAAACACCATATATTTT
CASSLATGNTIYF
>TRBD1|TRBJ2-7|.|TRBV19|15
TGTGCCAGTAGTGTAAGGGACAGGCTAACCTACGAGCAGTACTTC
CASSVRDRLTYEQYF
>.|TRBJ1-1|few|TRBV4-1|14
TGCGCCAGCAGCCAAGGTGAGTTCTTCCCTGAAGCTTTCTTT
CASSQGEFFPEAFF
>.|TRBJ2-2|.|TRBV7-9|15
TGTGCCAGCAGCTTTCGTTACGTCAGCACCGGGGAGCTGTTTTTT
CASSFRYVSTGELFF
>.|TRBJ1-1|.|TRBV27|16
TGTGCCAGCAGAACAGAGGGACACCCTCTGAACACTGAAGCTTTCTTT
CASRTEGHPLNTEAFF
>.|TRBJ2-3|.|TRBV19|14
TGTGCCAGTAGTATAAGACTGCGCACAGATACGCAGTATTTT
CASSIRLRTDTQYF
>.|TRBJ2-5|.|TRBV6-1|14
TGTGCCAGCACATTGGATGGCGGGAAAGAGACCCAGTACTTC
CASTLDGGKETQYF
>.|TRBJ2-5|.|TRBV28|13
TGTGCCAGCAGTACTCCTAACCAAGAGACCCAGTACTTC
CASSTPNQETQYF
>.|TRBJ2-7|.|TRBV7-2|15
TGTGCCAGCAGCCCCCAGTGGGGCGGAACCTACGAGCAGTACTTC
CASSPQWGGTYEQYF
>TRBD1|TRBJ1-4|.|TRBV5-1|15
TGCGCCAGCAGCCCCTTAGGGACAGGGAACGAAAAACTGTTTTTT
CASSPLGTGNEKLFF
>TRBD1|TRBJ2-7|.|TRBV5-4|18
TGTGCCAGCAGCCCCCGAGATATGAGACAGGGGGGGTCCTACGAGCAGTACTTC
CASSPRDMRQGGSYEQYF
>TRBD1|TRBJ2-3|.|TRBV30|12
TGTGCCTCGACAGGGGGTTATGATACGCAGTATTTT
CASTGGYDTQYF
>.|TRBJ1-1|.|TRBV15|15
TGTGCCACCAGCACGCGGAAATTCGGGGTGGCTGAAGCTTTCTTT
CATSTRKFGVAEAFF
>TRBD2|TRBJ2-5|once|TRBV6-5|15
TGTGCCAGCAGACGAAGACTAGCGGGGGTGGAGACCCAGTACTTC
CASRRRLAGVETQYF
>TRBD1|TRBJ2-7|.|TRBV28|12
TGTGCCAGCGGGACAGGGTCCTACGAGCAGTACTTC
CASGTGSYEQYF
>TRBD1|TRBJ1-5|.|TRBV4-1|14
TGCGCCAGCAGCCCAGGACAGGGTCGGCAGCCCCAGCATTTT
CASSPGQGRQPQHF
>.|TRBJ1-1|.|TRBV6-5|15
TGTGCCAGCAGTTACCGAGGGTTGGGGAACACTGAAGCTTTCTTT
CASSYRGLGNTEAFF
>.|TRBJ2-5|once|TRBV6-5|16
TGTGCCAGCAGTTACTCTTTATACGGGAGACAAGAGACCCAGTACTTC
CASSYSLYGRQETQYF
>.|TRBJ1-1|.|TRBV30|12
TGTGCCTGGAGTGTTTTAAACACTGAAGCTTTCTTT
CAWSVLNTEAFF
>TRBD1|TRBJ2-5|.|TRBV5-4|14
TGTGCCAGCAGCAAGGACAGGGGGCTTGAGACCCAGTACTTC
CASSKDRGLETQYF
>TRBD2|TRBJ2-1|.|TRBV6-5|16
TGTGCCAGCAGTTACCAGGTAGCGGGAGGCGGGGATGAGCAGTTCTTC
CASSYQVAGGGDEQFF
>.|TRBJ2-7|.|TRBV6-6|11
TGTGCCAGCAGTTTAGCTTCTCTACAGTACTTC
CASSLASLQYF
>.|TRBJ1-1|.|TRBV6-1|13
TGTGCCACCAGAGAGACAGGAACTCCTGAAGCTTTCTTT
CATRETGTPEAFF
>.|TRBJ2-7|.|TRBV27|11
TGTGCCAGCAGGGCCGCCTACGAGCAGTACTTC
CASRAAYEQYF
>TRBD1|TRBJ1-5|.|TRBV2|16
TGTGCCAGCAGCAGGACAGGCGCTTATAGCAATCAGCCCCAGCATTTT
CASSRTGAYSNQPQHF
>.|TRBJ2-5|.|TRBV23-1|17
TGCGCCAGCAGTCAACCGGGAGGGACAGCTCCTCAAGAGACCCAGTACTTC
CASSQPGGTAPQETQYF
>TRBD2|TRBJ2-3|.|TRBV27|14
TGTGCCAGCAGTTTGGGGCTAGCGGTCGATACGCAGTATTTT
CASSLGLAVDTQYF
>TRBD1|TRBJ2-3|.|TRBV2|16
TGTGCCAGCAGTGATGAGGGACAGGTTTTCACAGATACGCAGTATTTT
CASSDEGQVFTDTQYF
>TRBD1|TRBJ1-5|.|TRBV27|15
TGTGCCAGCAGTTTAGGGACAGGGTACGGTCAGCCCCAGCATTTT
CASSLGTGYGQPQHF
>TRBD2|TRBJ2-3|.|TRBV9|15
TGTGCCAGCAGCGTACCCGGGACTAGTTTTGGTACGCAGTATTTT
CASSVPGTSFGTQYF
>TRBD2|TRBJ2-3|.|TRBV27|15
TGTGCCAGCAGCAAAATAGCGGGGGGGCAAGATACGCAGTATTTT
CASSKIAGGQDTQYF
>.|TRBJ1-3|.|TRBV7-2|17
TGTGCCAGCAGCTTATATATAATGGCAAGCTCTGGAAACACCATATATTTT
CASSLYIMASSGNTIYF
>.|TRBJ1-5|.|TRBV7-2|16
TGTGCCAGCAGCTCCCGGACAGATATAAGCAATCAGCCCCAGCATTTT
CASSSRTDISNQPQHF
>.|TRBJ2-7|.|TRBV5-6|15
TGTGCCAGCAGAGGGCCGGGACACTTATCCTACGAGCAGTACTTC
CASRGPGHLSYEQYF
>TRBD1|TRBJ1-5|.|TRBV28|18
TGTGCCAGCAGCTTCCTTTGGGTGACAGGGGATAGCAATCAGCCCCAGCATTTT
CASSFLWVTGDSNQPQHF
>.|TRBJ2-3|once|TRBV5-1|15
TGCGCCAGCAGCTTGTCTTCCAGGGGAGTCGATACGCAGTATTTT
CASSLSSRGVDTQYF
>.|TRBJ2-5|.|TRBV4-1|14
TGCGCCAGCAGCCCACAGGGTAACGTAGAGACCCAGTACTTC
CASSPQGNVETQYF
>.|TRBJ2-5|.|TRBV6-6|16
TGTGCCAGCAGTTCTGGCACGAACGCTTGGTTAGAGACCCAGTACTTC
CASSSGTNAWLETQYF
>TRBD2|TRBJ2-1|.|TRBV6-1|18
TGTGCCAGCAGTGAACAGGGACTAGCGGCTAGCTCCTACAATGAGCAGTTCTTC
CASSEQGLAASSYNEQFF
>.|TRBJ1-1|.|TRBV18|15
TGTGCCAGCTCACCACCGACAGCGATGAACACTGAAGCTTTCTTT
CASSPPTAMNTEAFF
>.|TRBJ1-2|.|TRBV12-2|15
TGTGCAAGTCGCGTAACGAGGACAGAGAACTATGGCTACACCTTC
CASRVTRTENYGYTF
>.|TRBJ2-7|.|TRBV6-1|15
.
CASSTSGQGLYEQYF
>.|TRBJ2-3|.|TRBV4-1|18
TGCGCCAGCAGCCAAGATTGGGGACGGGGGGCCTTCACAGATACGCAGTATTTT
CASSQDWGRGAFTDTQYF
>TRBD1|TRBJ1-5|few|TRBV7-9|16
TGTGCCAGCAGCTTATGGGTAGGACAGGGCGTACAGCCCCAGCATTTT
CASSLWVGQGVQPQHF
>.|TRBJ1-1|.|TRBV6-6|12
TGTGCCAGCAGTGTGGAGGGATCTGAAGCTTTCTTT
CASSVEGSEAFF
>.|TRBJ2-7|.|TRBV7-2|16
TGTGCCAGCAGCTTAATTGCAGCCACTAACCCCTACGAGCAGTACTTC
CASSLIAATNPYEQYF
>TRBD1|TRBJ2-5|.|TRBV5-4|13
TGTGCCAGCAGCTTGGGGGACAGAAAGACCCAGTACTTC
CASSLGDRKTQYF
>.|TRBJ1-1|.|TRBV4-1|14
TGCGCCAGCAGCCAAGATAGGGAGGGGTTTGGAGCTTTCTTT
CASSQDREGFGAFF